Following are 5 T cell receptor beta chains from one sample sequenced in a study of graft-versus-host responses after intestinal transplantation. Method: immunoSEQ multiplex PCR; TCRdb's copy keeps in-frame clones and lacks some. The repertoire includes around 15,000 clones, approximately 30% of them detected once, and 3% to 4% sits in the top ten. The sequences come from alloreactive CD4+ T cells from a mixed lymphocyte reaction culture, collected before intestinal transplant. Specified subset: CFSE-low proliferating T cells sorted from roughly 6-day pre-transplant mixed lymphocyte reaction (GvH or HvG direction). All receptors derive from a human patient who received an intestinal transplant.

The chain carries TRBV6-4 and TRBJ2-2; TRBD2 matches 9 bases. The CDR3 spans 15 residues. V was clipped by 6 bases and J by 6 bases; unmatched bases: 8. Looked up from germline, CDR1 is MRHNA and CDR2 is SNTAGT. In nucleotides, the CDR3 is TGTGCCAGCAGAGAAAAAGCGGGAGGAGCCGGGGAGCTGTTTTTT. Its translation is CASREKAGGAGELFF.

V gene TRBV6-6 combines with J gene TRBJ1-2, with 8 positions matching TRBD1. The ends lost 5 bases at V and 8 bases at J; junction bases unmatched: 7. This CDR3 contains 13 residues. Per germline, CDR1 MNHNY and CDR2 SVGAGI (reference sequence). The CDR3 bases are TGTGCCAGCAGTGACTACAGGGGGGACGGCTACACCTTC. As protein: CASSDYRGDGYTF.

V and J are TRBV18 and TRBJ2-1; no clear D. Germline CDR1 reads KGHSH; CDR2 reads LQKENI. This CDR3 is built from 13 residues. V lost 2 bases and J lost 5, with 7 bases in between. The CDR3 DNA follows: TGTGCCAGCTCACCAACAGATGACAATGAGCAGTTCTTC. This sequence encodes CASSPTDDNEQFF. The variable domain in full, with the rest retrieved from reference TRBV18 and TRBJ2-1, is NAGVMQNPRHLVRRRGQEARLRCSPMKGHSHVYWYRQLPEEGLKFMVYLQKENIIDESGMPKERFSAEFPKEGPSILRIQQVVRGDSAAYFCASSPTDDNEQFFGPGTRLTVL.

V gene TRBV6-1 combines with J gene TRBJ2-6, with 9 bases aligning to TRBD1. Per the germline V gene, CDR1 is MNHNS and CDR2 is SASEGT. V lost 4 bases and J lost 0; bases outside the gene matches: 4. This CDR3 spans 17 amino acids. CDR3 in amino acids: CASSVDRGFSGANVLTF. CDR3 nucleotide sequence: TGTGCCAGCAGTGTGGACAGGGGCTTCTCTGGGGCCAACGTCCTGACTTTC.

This clone has just a few counts. This rearrangement joins TRBV9 to TRBJ2-3, with TRBD2 matching over 7 bases. This CDR3 has 16 amino acids. Germline CDR1 reads SGDLS; CDR2 reads YYNGEE. The trim removed 0 bases at V and 2 bases at J, leaving 6 bases unmatched. The CDR3 is CASSVGARDYTDTQYF. Here the CDR3 DNA reads TGTGCCAGCAGCGTAGGAGCCCGGGACTACACAGATACGCAGTATTTT. Looking up the rest from reference TRBV9 and TRBJ2-3 gives the full variable domain: DSGVTQTPKHLITATGQRVTLRCSPRSGDLSVYWYQQSLDQGLQFLIQYYNGEERAKGNILERFSAQQFPDLHSELNLSSLELGDSALYFCASSVGARDYTDTQYFGPGTRLTVL.